The 30 T cell receptor beta chains reported below all come from one sample, sequenced in a study of T-cell reconstitution after alpha-beta-depleted transplantation in children (dated by TCRdb to the mid-2010s). The treatment or condition label, read with the paper, signifies: allogeneic hematopoietic cell transplantation with graft depleted of TCRalphabeta T cells and CD19 B cells. The library was obtained by PCR. Sequenced using an Illumina HiSeq 2500. TCR library preparation used molecular barcoding, with unique molecular identifiers applied to normalize quantification of the TCRbeta repertoire. Using fastp trimming at Q25 and MiXCR clonotype assembly, TCRdb reanalyzed the public sequencing data and kept in-frame beta chains. Rows with a matching CDR3 protein are joined into one entry that keeps the most common DNA and genes. Here the sample has about 580,000 distinct CDR3 sequences; about 23% occur a single time. The ten largest clones add up to 12% to 15% of the sample.

The source material was PBMCs, mostly from graft donor cells, sampled 360 days after TCRalphabeta/CD19-depleted stem cell transplant. The origin of the receptors is a boy under two years old who had a stem cell transplant for acute myeloid leukemia, so the T cells may come from the graft donor.

V gene TRBV20-1 combines with J gene TRBJ2-7, with 8 bases lining up with TRBD1. The length of the CDR3 is 14 residues. Germline V gives CDR1 DFQATT, CDR2 SNEGSKA (reference sequence). Trimming took 1 base from V and 5 from J; bases not matched to a gene: 7. The CDR3 here is CSARGDRGDHEQYF. CDR3 DNA: TGCAGTGCTAGAGGCGACAGGGGTGATCACGAGCAGTACTTC.

The chain combines TRBV12-3 or TRBV12-4 with TRBJ2-3; 13 bases match TRBD2. The CDR3 covers 18 residues. V lost 1 base and J lost 6; bases outside the gene matches: 10. Here the CDR3 DNA reads TGTGCCAGCAGTTTAGGCTTTGGACTAGCGGGGGTAGGGGATACGCAGTATTTT. Its protein is CASSLGFGLAGVGDTQYF.

This clonotype showed up just once. This chain joins TRBV5-1 and TRBJ1-5; 7 bases are a match to TRBD1. The CDR3 extends over 15 amino acids. V lost 1 base, J lost 5 bases, and 6 bases stayed unmatched. Germline-derived CDR1 and CDR2 are SGHRS and YFSETQ. CDR3 sequence reads: CASSLLGGGDQPQHF. In nucleotides, the CDR3 is TGCGCCAGCAGCTTGTTAGGGGGCGGCGATCAGCCCCAGCATTTT. The whole variable domain, filled in from reference TRBV5-1 and TRBJ1-5, reads KAGVTQTPRYLIKTRGQQVTLSCSPISGHRSVSWYQQTPGQGLQFLFEYFSETQRNKGNFPGRFSGRQFSNSRSEMNVSTLELGDSALYLCASSLLGGGDQPQHFGDGTRLSIL.

This clonotype occurred a few times. The V gene is TRBV20-1, the J gene TRBJ2-3; D is perhaps TRBD2 (5 bases). V dropped 4 bases and J dropped 3 bases, with 14 bases sitting between them. Germline V CDR1 and CDR2: DFQATT, SNEGSKA (reference sequence). The CDR3 consists of 14 residues. CDR3 residues: CSAIWTSLTDTQYF. CDR3 sequence (DNA): TGCAGTGCTATCTGGACTTCACTAACAGATACGCAGTATTTT.

In its sample, this clonotype was seen a few times. The chain uses TRBV12-3 or TRBV12-4 and TRBJ2-2; 10 positions match TRBD1. This CDR3 is 14 amino acids long. The trim removed 5 bases at V and 8 bases at J, leaving 5 bases unmatched. CDR3 protein: CASSRTGGAGELFF. Written as DNA, the CDR3 is TGTGCCAGCAGTCGGACAGGGGGGGCTGGGGAGCTGTTTTTT.

The chain is built from TRBV27 and TRBJ2-1; TRBD2 matches at 10 bases. CDR1 MNHEY and CDR2 SMNVEV come from the germline V gene (reference sequence). V shed 4 bases and J 14 bases; nucleotides not matched to a gene: 11. This CDR3 is built from 14 residues. The CDR3 protein is CASSSRRERGGEFF. The DNA for the CDR3 is TGTGCCAGCAGTTCCCGCCGGGAGCGGGGGGGTGAGTTCTTC.

This clonotype was recorded many times. The chain links TRBV7-9 to TRBJ2-1; the D call may be TRBD1 or TRBD2 (5 bases each). Germline assignment: CDR1 SEHNR and CDR2 FQNEAQ (reference sequence). Trimming pared 7 bases from V and 8 bases from J, leaving 27 bases between. This CDR3 has 17 residues. In DNA form, the CDR3 reads TGTGCCAGCAACCCCGGGACCTCAAAACTTTTTAGGGATGAGCAGTTCTTC. Translated, it gives CASNPGTSKLFRDEQFF.

This clonotype was counted many times. The chain links TRBV15 to TRBJ1-1; no firm D call. CDR1 LNHNV and CDR2 YYDKDF come from the germline V gene (reference sequence). Trimming pared 5 bases from V and 5 bases from J, leaving 9 bases between. CDR3 length: 12 amino acids. The CDR3 sequence: CATSPFGTEAFF. In nucleotides, the CDR3 is TGTGCCACCAGCCCCTTCGGGACTGAAGCTTTCTTT.

The table lists this clonotype with many counts. This sequence joins TRBV12-3 or TRBV12-4 and TRBJ2-5; a weak D match, TRBD1 (6 bases). With 4 bases removed from V and 3 bases from J, the gap between germline ends came to 12 bases. The CDR3 is 14 amino acids. The chain's CDR3 is CASSWAYREETQYF. The CDR3 bases are TGTGCCAGCAGTTGGGCCTACAGGGAAGAGACCCAGTACTTC.

In this sample, this clonotype turned up a few times. The V call is TRBV29-1, the J call TRBJ2-2, with 10 nucleotides matching TRBD1. Germline-derived CDR1 and CDR2 are SQVTM and ANQGSEA. CDR3 size: 14 residues. V lost 4 bases, J lost 3 bases, and 2 bases stayed unmatched. CDR3: CSVVDRGDTGELFF. The CDR3 DNA reads TGCAGCGTTGTGGACAGGGGGGACACCGGGGAGCTGTTTTTT.

The table lists this clonotype with a few counts. The chain carries TRBV29-1 and TRBJ1-2; 8 positions agree with TRBD1. The CDR3 totals 15 residues. Germline CDR1 reads SQVTM; CDR2 reads ANQGSEA. After removal of 8 bases from V and 0 bases from J, the junction contained 11 bases not matched to a gene. This chain's CDR3 is CSSQGERGTNYGYTF. For the CDR3, the DNA is TGCAGCTCACAGGGGGAGCGGGGCACTAACTATGGCTACACCTTC.

This clonotype has more than one count but fewer than ten. V and J are TRBV5-1 and TRBJ2-5, with 8 nucleotides matching TRBD1. V was clipped by 1 base and J by 10 bases; unmatched bases: 12. Germline CDR1 reads SGHRS; CDR2 reads YFSETQ. The CDR3 is 15 residues long. The CDR3 nucleotides read TGCGCCAGCAGCTTGACAGGGGGGAGCTTGGATGGCCAGTACTTC. Residues: CASSLTGGSLDGQYF.

This clonotype has more than one count but fewer than ten. This chain joins TRBV4-3 and TRBJ1-2; 7 bases map to TRBD1. The CDR3 contains 15 residues. Trimming cost V 1 base and J 5 bases; bases outside gene matches: 7. From germline, CDR1 is LGHNA and CDR2 YSLEER. CDR3: CASSQVVSGGYGYTF. CDR3 bases: TGCGCCAGCAGCCAAGTGGTCTCAGGGGGGTATGGCTACACCTTC.

The J gene is TRBJ2-5, the V gene TRBV10-3, with D possibly matching TRBD2 (6 bases). Germline V gene sequence: CDR1 ENHRY, CDR2 SYGVKD. Trimming pared 4 bases from V and 1 base from J, leaving 10 bases between. The CDR3 has 14 amino acids. CDR3 protein: CAISGGGTQETQYF. CDR3 in DNA: TGTGCCATCAGTGGTGGAGGGACCCAAGAGACCCAGTACTTC.

This clonotype has ten or more counts. This sequence joins TRBV2 and TRBJ2-7; D is perhaps TRBD1 or TRBD2 (5 bases each). Trimming shortened V by 11 bases and J by 6 bases, and 11 bases separated the two germline ends. Germline-derived CDR1 and CDR2 are SNHLY and FYNNEI. This CDR3 is built from 10 residues. Here the CDR3 reads CAGKRGEQYF. Here the CDR3 DNA reads TGTGCCGGGAAGAGGGGCGAGCAGTACTTC.

Worth noting for this clonotype: A much more abundant neighbour one base away suggests this may be a read error. V is TRBV7-8 and J is TRBJ2-1, with TRBD2 identical over 7 bases. CDR1 and CDR2 from the germline V gene are SGHVS and FQNEAQ. Trimming took 3 bases from V and 3 from J; bases not matched to a gene: 17. The CDR3 runs to 19 residues. CDR3 protein: CASSLGHGASGGGYNEQFF. The CDR3 coding sequence is TGTGCCAGCAGCTTGGGCCACGGAGCGTCTGGCGGGGGCTACAATGAGCAGTTCTTC.

This clonotype showed up many times. The V gene is TRBV5-1, the J gene TRBJ2-2; the D gene is possibly TRBD1 (5 bases). The length of the CDR3 is 15 residues. Germline V gene data show CDR1 as SGHRS and CDR2 as YFSETQ. V was clipped by 2 bases and J by 3 bases, with 11 bases between them. Here the CDR3 DNA reads TGCGCCAGCAGCTTCACAGGTGTAGACACCGGGGAGCTGTTTTTT. This gives the protein CASSFTGVDTGELFF.

The chain links TRBV18 to TRBJ2-1; 10 bases agree with TRBD2. The CDR3 sequence is 15 residues long. Trimming removed 3 bases from V and 10 bases from J; junction bases left unmatched: 9. CDR1 KGHSH and CDR2 LQKENI come from the germline V gene. Here the CDR3 DNA reads TGTGCCAGCTCACCGGAGCGGGGGGGCGGTGAGGAGCAGTTCTTC. It is translated as CASSPERGGGEEQFF.

CDR3 sequence: CSANLAGGPGTQYF. CDR3 in DNA: TGCAGTGCCAACTTAGCGGGGGGCCCGGGTACGCAGTATTTT. The V call is TRBV20-1, the J call TRBJ2-3, with 10 bases identical to TRBD2. The CDR3 is 14 amino acids. Trimming removed 6 bases from V and 8 bases from J; junction bases left unmatched: 11. The germline gives CDR1 DFQATT, CDR2 SNEGSKA (reference sequence).

This clonotype has a count of ten or more. The CDR3 DNA reads as TGTGCCACCAGTGATTTTTCCGGGGACGCGAACACCGGGGAGCTGTTTTTT. Amino acids: CATSDFSGDANTGELFF. The rearrangement joins TRBV24-1 to TRBJ2-2, with D tentatively TRBD1 or TRBD2 (5 bases each). CDR3 size: 17 residues. Germline CDR1 KGHDR, CDR2 SFDVKD. Trimming left V 1 base short and J 0 bases short, with 11 bases between.

This clonotype was recorded a few times. This chain uses TRBV20-1 with TRBJ1-1; perhaps TRBD1 as D (5 bases). V was trimmed by 3 bases and J by 5 bases, leaving 13 bases between them. This CDR3 has 13 residues. Germline V gives CDR1 DFQATT, CDR2 SNEGSKA (reference sequence). The CDR3 DNA follows: TGCAGTGCTAGGAGGGGAAAGGGGACTGAAGCTTTCTTT. Encoded protein: CSARRGKGTEAFF.

This clonotype was recorded many times. The chain has TRBV6-5 and TRBJ1-1; D remains ambiguous. Germline V CDR1 and CDR2: MNHEY, SVGAGI. V lost 2 bases and J lost 6, with 4 bases in between. This CDR3 spans 11 amino acids. This CDR3 is CASSYMSEAFF. The CDR3 coding sequence is TGTGCCAGCAGTTACATGTCTGAAGCTTTCTTT.

This clonotype came up many times. The chain is built from TRBV5-1 and TRBJ2-2; the D gene is possibly TRBD1 (6 bases). The CDR3 consists of 16 residues. Looked up from germline, CDR1 is SGHRS and CDR2 is YFSETQ. V lost 4 bases and J lost 2, with 15 bases in between. The CDR3 nucleotides are TGCGCCAGCAGCCCGGACAGAAATCTTAACACCGGGGAGCTGTTTTTT. This encodes CASSPDRNLNTGELFF.

This clonotype has ten or more counts. This chain connects TRBV7-9 to TRBJ2-1; D remains ambiguous. V dropped 3 bases and J dropped 7 bases, with 10 bases sitting between them. Germline V lookup: CDR1 SEHNR, CDR2 FQNEAQ (reference sequence). This CDR3 has 13 amino acids. The CDR3 spells CASSFSVINEQFF. CDR3 nucleotide sequence: TGTGCCAGCAGCTTCTCCGTTATAAATGAGCAGTTCTTC.

This clonotype was observed at least ten times. This chain links TRBV12-3 or TRBV12-4 with TRBJ1-5, with D possibly matching TRBD1 (6 bases). Trimming left V 6 bases short and J 5 bases short, with 14 bases between. The CDR3 spans 14 residues. The CDR3 DNA follows: TGTGCCAGCAGGGTAGGGGGAATTGATCAGCCCCAGCATTTT. Translated, it gives CASRVGGIDQPQHF.

This clonotype was seen at least ten times. The chain combines TRBV5-1 with TRBJ2-5; TRBD2 might be the D (5 bases). CDR3 length: 13 residues. Germline values: CDR1 SGHRS, CDR2 YFSETQ. The V end lost 4 bases, the J end lost 3 bases, and 10 bases lay between the germline ends. CDR3 in DNA: TGCGCCAGCAGCGGAGGACCCGAAGAGACCCAGTACTTC. Translating it yields CASSGGPEETQYF.

This clonotype was observed many times. V and J are TRBV5-6 and TRBJ1-1; D may be TRBD1 (5 bases). This CDR3 is 11 amino acids long. Trimming stripped 4 bases from V and 10 bases from J, with 11 bases between. CDR1 and CDR2 (germline): SGHDT, YYEEEE. CDR3 sequence reads: CASSGGTGAFF. As DNA, the CDR3 is TGTGCCAGCAGCGGGGGAACAGGAGCTTTCTTT.

This clonotype was seen once. The CDR3 reads CASSLTTGLGEKLFF. As DNA, the CDR3 is TGTGCCAGCAGTCTAACGACAGGGTTGGGTGAAAAACTGTTTTTT. This chain joins TRBV12-3 or TRBV12-4 and TRBJ1-4, with 7 positions matching TRBD1. The V and J ends lost 5 bases and 7 bases, in that order; junction bases with no gene match: 10. CDR3 length equals 15 residues.

The J gene is TRBJ1-5, the V gene TRBV20-1; D not resolved. CDR3 length: 15 residues. The germline gives CDR1 DFQATT, CDR2 SNEGSKA (reference sequence). V gave up 0 bases and J gave up 4 bases, with 13 bases separating them. The CDR3: CSARDHGPPNQPQHF. Here the CDR3 DNA reads TGCAGTGCTAGAGATCATGGACCGCCTAATCAGCCCCAGCATTTT.

The sample holds many counts of this clonotype. The chain has TRBV20-1 and TRBJ2-3; D is possibly TRBD1 or TRBD2 (5 bases each). V was cut by 3 bases and J by 2 bases, with 12 bases left in between. The CDR3 length is 14 residues. CDR1 DFQATT and CDR2 SNEGSKA come from the germline V gene (reference sequence). DNA of the CDR3: TGCAGTGCTAGCAGGTGGGGGAACACAGATACGCAGTATTTT. Its translation: CSASRWGNTDTQYF.